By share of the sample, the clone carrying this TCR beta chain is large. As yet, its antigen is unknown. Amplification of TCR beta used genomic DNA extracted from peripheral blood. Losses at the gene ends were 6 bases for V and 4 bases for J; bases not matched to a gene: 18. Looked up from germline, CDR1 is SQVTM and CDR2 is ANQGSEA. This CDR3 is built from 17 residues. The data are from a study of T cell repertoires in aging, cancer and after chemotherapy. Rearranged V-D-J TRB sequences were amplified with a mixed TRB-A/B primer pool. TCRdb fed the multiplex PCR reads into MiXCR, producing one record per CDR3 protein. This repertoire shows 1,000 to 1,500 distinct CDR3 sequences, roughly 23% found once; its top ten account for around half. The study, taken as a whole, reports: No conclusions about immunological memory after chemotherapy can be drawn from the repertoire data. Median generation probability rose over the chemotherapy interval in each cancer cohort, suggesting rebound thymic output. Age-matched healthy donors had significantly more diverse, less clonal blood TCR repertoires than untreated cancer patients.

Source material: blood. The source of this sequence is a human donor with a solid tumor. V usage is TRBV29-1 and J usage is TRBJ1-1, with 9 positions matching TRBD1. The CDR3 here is CSVGDPQGASMITEAFF. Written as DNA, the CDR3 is TGCAGCGTCGGCGACCCACAGGGGGCGTCAATGATCACTGAAGCTTTCTTT.